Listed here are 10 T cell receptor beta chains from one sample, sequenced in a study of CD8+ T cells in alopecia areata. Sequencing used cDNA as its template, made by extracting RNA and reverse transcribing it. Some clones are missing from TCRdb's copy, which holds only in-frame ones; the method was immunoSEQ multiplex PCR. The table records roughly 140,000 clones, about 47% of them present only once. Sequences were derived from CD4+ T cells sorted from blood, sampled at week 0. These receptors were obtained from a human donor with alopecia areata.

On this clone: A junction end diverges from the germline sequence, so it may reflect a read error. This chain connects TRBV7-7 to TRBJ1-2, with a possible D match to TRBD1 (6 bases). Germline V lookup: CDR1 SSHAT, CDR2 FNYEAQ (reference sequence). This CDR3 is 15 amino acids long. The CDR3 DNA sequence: TGTGCTAGCAGCTTAGGCACAGGGCACTCCTATGGCTACACCTTC. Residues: CASSLGTGHSYGYTF.

The CDR3 loop reads CSVTVQTYGYTF. The CDR3 DNA reads as TGCAGCGTCACTGTCCAGACCTATGGCTACACCTTC. The chain carries TRBV29-1 and TRBJ1-2, with unresolved D. The CDR3 contains 12 residues. Germline values: CDR1 SQVTM, CDR2 ANQGSEA. The V gene lost 6 bases and the J gene lost 4 bases, with 12 bases spanning the gap.

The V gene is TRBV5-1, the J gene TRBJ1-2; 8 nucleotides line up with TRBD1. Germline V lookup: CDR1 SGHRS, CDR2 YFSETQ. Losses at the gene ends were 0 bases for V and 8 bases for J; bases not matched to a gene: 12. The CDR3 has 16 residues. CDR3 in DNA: TGCGCCAGCAGCTTGGCTGGGACAGGCAAACTATTCGGCTACACCTTC. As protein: CASSLAGTGKLFGYTF.

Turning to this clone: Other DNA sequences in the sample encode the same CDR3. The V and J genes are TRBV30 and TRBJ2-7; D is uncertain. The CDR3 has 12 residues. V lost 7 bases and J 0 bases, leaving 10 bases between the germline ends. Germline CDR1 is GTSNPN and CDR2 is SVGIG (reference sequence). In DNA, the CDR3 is TGTGCCTTCGAACAAAGCTCCTACGAGCAGTACTTC. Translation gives CAFEQSSYEQYF.

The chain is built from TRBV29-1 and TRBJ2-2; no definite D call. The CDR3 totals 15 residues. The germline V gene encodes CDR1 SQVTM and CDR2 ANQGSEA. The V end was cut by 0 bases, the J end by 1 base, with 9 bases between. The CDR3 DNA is TGCAGCGTTGAAGATTCGGCAGTGAACACCGGGGAGCTGTTTTTT. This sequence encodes CSVEDSAVNTGELFF.

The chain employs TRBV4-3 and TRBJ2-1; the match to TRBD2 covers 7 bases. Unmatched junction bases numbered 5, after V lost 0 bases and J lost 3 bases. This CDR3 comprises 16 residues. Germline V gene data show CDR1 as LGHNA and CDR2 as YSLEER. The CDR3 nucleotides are TGCGCCAGCAGCCAAGAGGCCGGGAGGTTCTACAATGAGCAGTTCTTC. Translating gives CASSQEAGRFYNEQFF.

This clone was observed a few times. In nucleotides, the CDR3 is TGCGCCAGCAGCTATCGACTAGCGGATCGGAATGAGCAGTTCTTC. Protein product: CASSYRLADRNEQFF. The chain combines TRBV4-1 with TRBJ2-1; the match to TRBD2 covers 9 bases. Germline CDR1 is MGHRA and CDR2 is YSYEKL. Trimming at V came to 5 bases and at J to 7 bases, leaving 9 bases not matched to a gene. This CDR3 is built from 15 residues.

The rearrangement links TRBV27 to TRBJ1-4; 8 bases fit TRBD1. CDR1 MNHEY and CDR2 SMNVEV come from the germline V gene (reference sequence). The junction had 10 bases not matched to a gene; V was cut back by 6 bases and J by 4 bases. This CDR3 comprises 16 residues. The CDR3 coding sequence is TGTGCCAGCAGCTTAAGGACAGGGCGGGGTAATGAAAAACTGTTTTTT. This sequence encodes CASSLRTGRGNEKLFF.

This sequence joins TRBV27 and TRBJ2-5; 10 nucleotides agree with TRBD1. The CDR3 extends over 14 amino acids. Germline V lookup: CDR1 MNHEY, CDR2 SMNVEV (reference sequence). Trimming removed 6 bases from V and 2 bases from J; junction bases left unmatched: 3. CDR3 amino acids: CASSRDRGQETQYF. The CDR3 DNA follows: TGTGCCAGCAGCAGGGACAGGGGTCAAGAGACCCAGTACTTC.

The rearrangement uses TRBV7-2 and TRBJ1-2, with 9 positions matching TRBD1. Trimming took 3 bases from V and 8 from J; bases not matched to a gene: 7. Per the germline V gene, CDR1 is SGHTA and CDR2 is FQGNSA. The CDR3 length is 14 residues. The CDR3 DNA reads TGTGCCAGCAGCTTGGGACAGGGTTTCCGGGGCTACACCTTC. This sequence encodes CASSLGQGFRGYTF. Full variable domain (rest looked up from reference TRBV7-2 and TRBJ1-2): GAGVSQSPSNKVTEKGKDVELRCDPISGHTALYWYRQSLGQGLEFLIYFQGNSAPDKSGLPSDRFSAERTGGSVSTLTIQRTQQEDSAVYLCASSLGQGFRGYTFGSGTRLTVV.